Below, 7 T cell receptor beta chains from the same sample are listed, as sequenced in a study of CD8 T cells in ankylosing spondylitis. TCRdb used MiXCR to reprocess the 5' RACE reads, holding one entry per CDR3 protein. The sample contains about 240,000 distinct CDR3 sequences, approximately 9% of which appear only once. The specimen was blood, either unsorted or a sorted T cell fraction (not recorded which). These receptors were obtained from a male donor with ankylosing spondylitis or in good health (not recorded which).

At least ten counts were recorded for this clonotype. The V call is TRBV20-1, the J call TRBJ1-2; D gene uncertain. The ends were cut back, 3 bases at V and 0 bases at J, with 5 bases in the middle. CDR1 and CDR2 (germline): DFQATT, SNEGSKA (reference sequence). CDR3 size: 12 residues. The CDR3 sequence is CSASRSNYGYTF. The CDR3 bases are TGCAGTGCTAGTAGATCTAACTATGGCTACACCTTC.

This clonotype was observed at least ten times. V usage is TRBV7-3 and J usage is TRBJ1-2, with TRBD1 matching 7 bases. The CDR3 covers 16 residues. CDR1 is SGHTA, CDR2 FQGTGA, per germline. Trimming cost V 4 bases and J 3 bases; bases outside gene matches: 11. For the CDR3, the DNA is TGTGCCAGCAGCTCGGACACAGACAGGGCGCACTATGGCTACACCTTC. It encodes CASSSDTDRAHYGYTF.

This clonotype has just a few counts. The rearrangement links TRBV20-1 to TRBJ2-3; 11 bases map to TRBD2. The V segment lost 4 bases and the J segment 0 bases; nucleotides outside the gene matches: 9. This CDR3 spans 17 amino acids. Per germline, CDR1 DFQATT and CDR2 SNEGSKA (reference sequence). In DNA, the CDR3 is TGCAGTGCTATAGGGTCTAGCGGGGGGCAAAGCACAGATACGCAGTATTTT. Translated: CSAIGSSGGQSTDTQYF.

This clonotype was picked up many times. V is TRBV30 and J is TRBJ2-1; TRBD2 agrees at 10 bases. This CDR3 comprises 15 residues. V shed 7 bases and J 5 bases; nucleotides not matched to a gene: 11. Germline values: CDR1 GTSNPN, CDR2 SVGIG (reference sequence). The CDR3 here is CAYSKVSGRHNEQFF. CDR3 coding DNA: TGTGCCTACTCGAAAGTTAGCGGGAGGCACAATGAGCAGTTCTTC.

The chain uses TRBV20-1 and TRBJ2-3, with 10 bases fitting TRBD2. V dropped 8 bases and J dropped 4; count of bases not matched to a gene: 9. This CDR3 spans 14 amino acids. Germline V gene sequence: CDR1 DFQATT, CDR2 SNEGSKA (reference sequence). CDR3 nucleotide sequence: TGCAGTTCGCCCCTAGCGGGGGTGGCAGATACGCAGTATTTT. Translated, it gives CSSPLAGVADTQYF.

This clonotype was observed a few times. V is TRBV7-2 and J is TRBJ2-3, with 7 bases lining up with TRBD2. Germline CDR1 and CDR2: SGHTA and FQGNSA. With V trimmed by 2 bases and J by 6 bases, 11 bases remained unmatched. The CDR3 spans 16 residues. The CDR3 loop is CASSLRFGGRADTQYF. In nucleotides, the CDR3 is TGTGCCAGCAGCTTAAGATTCGGGGGGAGGGCTGATACGCAGTATTTT. The full variable domain, its missing parts supplied by reference TRBV7-2 and TRBJ2-3, is GAGVSQSPSNKVTEKGKDVELRCDPISGHTALYWYRQSLGQGLEFLIYFQGNSAPDKSGLPSDRFSAERTGGSVSTLTIQRTQQEDSAVYLCASSLRFGGRADTQYFGPGTRLTVL.

Only a few counts were recorded for this clonotype. V gene TRBV20-1 combines with J gene TRBJ2-7, with 12 bases lining up with TRBD2. Germline loops: CDR1 DFQATT, CDR2 SNEGSKA (reference sequence). The trim removed 6 bases at V and 3 bases at J, leaving 9 bases unmatched. The CDR3 is 15 amino acids. The CDR3 region has the DNA TGCAGTGCCGTCGCCCGGACTAGCGGGATCTACGAGCAGTACTTC. It specifies CSAVARTSGIYEQYF.